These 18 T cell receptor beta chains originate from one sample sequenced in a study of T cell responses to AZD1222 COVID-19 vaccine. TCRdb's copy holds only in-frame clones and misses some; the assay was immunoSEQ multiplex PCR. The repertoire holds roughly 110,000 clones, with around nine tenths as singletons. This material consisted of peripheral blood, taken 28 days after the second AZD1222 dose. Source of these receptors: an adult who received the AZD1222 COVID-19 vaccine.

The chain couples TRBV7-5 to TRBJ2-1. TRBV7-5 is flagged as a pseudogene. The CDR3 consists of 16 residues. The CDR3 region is CARTSPGTSSYNEQFF. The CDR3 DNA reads TGTGCCAGAACCTCGCCGGGGACCAGCTCCTACAATGAGCAGTTCTTC.

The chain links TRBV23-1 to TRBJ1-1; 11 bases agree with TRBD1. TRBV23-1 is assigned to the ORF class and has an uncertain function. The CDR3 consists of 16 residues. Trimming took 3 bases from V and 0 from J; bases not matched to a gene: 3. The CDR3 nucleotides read TGCGCCAGCAGTCATCGGACAGGGGGCCTGAACACTGAAGCTTTCTTT. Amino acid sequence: CASSHRTGGLNTEAFF.

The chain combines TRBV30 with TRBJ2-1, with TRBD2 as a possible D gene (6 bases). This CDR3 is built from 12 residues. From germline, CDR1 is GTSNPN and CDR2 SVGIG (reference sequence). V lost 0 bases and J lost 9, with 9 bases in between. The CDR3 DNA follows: TGTGCCTGGAGTGTTGGAGGGTTTGAGCAGTTCTTC. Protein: CAWSVGGFEQFF.

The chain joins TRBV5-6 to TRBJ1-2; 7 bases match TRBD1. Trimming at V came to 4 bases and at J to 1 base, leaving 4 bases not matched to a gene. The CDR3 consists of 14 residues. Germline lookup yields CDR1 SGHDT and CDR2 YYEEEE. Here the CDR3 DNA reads TGTGCCAGCAGCCCCGGGACAGATAACTATGGCTACACCTTC. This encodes CASSPGTDNYGYTF.

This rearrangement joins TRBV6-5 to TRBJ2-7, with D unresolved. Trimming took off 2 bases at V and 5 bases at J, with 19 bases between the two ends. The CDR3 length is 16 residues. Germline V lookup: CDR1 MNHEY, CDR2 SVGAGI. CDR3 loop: CASSYLLTDYANEQYF. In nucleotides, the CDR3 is TGTGCCAGCAGTTACCTATTGACGGATTATGCCAACGAGCAGTACTTC.

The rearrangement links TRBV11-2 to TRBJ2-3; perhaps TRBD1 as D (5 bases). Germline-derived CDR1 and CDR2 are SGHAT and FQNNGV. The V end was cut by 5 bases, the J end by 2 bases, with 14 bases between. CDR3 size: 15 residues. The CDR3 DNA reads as TGTGCCAGCAGCCACGGCAGGGCCGACACAGATACGCAGTATTTT. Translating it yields CASSHGRADTDTQYF.

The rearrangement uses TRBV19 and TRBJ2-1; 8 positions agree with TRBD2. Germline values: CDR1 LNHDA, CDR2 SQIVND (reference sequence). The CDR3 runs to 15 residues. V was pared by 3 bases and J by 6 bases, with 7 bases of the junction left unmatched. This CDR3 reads CASSITSGLGNEQFF. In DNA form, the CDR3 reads TGTGCCAGTAGTATCACTAGCGGCCTTGGCAATGAGCAGTTCTTC.

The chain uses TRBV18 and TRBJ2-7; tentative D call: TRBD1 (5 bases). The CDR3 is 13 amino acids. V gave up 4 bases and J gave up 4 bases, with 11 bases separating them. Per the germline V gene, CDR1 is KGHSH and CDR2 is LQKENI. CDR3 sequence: CASSLPPGYEQYF. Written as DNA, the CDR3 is TGTGCCAGCTCACTACCCCCAGGGTACGAGCAGTACTTC.

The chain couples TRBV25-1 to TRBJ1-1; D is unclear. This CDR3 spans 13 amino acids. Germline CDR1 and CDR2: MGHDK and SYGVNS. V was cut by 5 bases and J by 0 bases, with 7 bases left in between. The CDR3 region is CASSTGMNTEAFF. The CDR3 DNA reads TGTGCCAGCAGTACCGGCATGAACACTGAAGCTTTCTTT.

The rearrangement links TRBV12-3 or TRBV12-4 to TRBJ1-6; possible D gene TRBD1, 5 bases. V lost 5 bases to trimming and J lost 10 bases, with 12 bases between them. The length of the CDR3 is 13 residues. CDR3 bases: TGTGCCAGCAGTAGGGACCGTAGGTCACCCCTCCACTTT. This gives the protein CASSRDRRSPLHF.

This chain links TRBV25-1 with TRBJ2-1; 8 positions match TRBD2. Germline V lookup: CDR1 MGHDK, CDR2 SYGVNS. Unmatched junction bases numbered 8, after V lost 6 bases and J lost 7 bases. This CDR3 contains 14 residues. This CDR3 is CASRRSGSINEQFF. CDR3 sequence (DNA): TGTGCCAGCAGAAGAAGCGGGAGTATAAATGAGCAGTTCTTC.

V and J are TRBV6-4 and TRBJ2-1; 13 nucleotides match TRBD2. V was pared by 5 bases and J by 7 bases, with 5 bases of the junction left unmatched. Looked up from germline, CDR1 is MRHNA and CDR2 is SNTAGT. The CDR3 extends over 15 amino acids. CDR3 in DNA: TGTGCCAGCAGTCAACTAGCGGGAGGGCCTAATGAGCAGTTCTTC. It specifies CASSQLAGGPNEQFF.

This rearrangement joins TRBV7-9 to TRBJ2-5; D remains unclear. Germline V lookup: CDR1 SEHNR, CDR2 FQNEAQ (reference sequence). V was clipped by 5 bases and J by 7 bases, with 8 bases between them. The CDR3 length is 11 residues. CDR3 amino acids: CASSPSGTQYF. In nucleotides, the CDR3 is TGTGCCAGCAGCCCTTCCGGGACCCAGTACTTC. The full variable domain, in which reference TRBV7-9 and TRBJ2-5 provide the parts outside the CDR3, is DTGVSQNPRHKITKRGQNVTFRCDPISEHNRLYWYRQTLGQGPEFLTYFQNEAQLEKSRLLSDRFSAERPKGSFSTLEIQRTEQGDSAMYLCASSPSGTQYFGPGTRLLVL.

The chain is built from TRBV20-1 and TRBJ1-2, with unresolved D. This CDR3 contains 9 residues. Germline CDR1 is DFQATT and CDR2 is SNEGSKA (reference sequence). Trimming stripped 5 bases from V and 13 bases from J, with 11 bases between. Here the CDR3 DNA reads TGCAGTGCTCCGTCCCACCCCACCTTC. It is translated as CSAPSHPTF.

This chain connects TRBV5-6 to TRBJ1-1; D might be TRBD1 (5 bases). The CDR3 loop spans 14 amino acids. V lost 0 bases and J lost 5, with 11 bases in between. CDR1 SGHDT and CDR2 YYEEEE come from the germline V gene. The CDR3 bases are TGTGCCAGCAGCTTGGGAGCAGGGTTGACTGAAGCTTTCTTT. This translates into CASSLGAGLTEAFF.

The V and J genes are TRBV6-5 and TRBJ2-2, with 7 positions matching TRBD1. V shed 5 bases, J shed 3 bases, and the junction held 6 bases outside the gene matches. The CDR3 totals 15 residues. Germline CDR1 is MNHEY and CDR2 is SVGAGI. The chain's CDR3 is CASSPRGPDTGELFF. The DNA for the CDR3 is TGTGCCAGCAGTCCTAGGGGGCCTGACACCGGGGAGCTGTTTTTT.

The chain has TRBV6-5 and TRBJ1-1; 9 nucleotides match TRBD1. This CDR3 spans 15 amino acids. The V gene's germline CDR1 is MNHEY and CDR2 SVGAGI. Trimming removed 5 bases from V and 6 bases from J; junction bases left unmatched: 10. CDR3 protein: CASSRHRDREPEAFF. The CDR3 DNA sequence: TGTGCCAGCAGTAGACACCGGGACAGGGAGCCTGAAGCTTTCTTT.

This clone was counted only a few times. The CDR3 bases are TGTGCCAGCAGCCCGTCCGGGACAGGGGCAACTAATGAAAAACTGTTTTTT. Translation gives CASSPSGTGATNEKLFF. The J gene is TRBJ1-4, the V gene TRBV3-1 (or the pseudogene TRBV3-2); 10 bases map to TRBD1. Losses at the gene ends were 4 bases for V and 0 bases for J; bases not matched to a gene: 5. The CDR3 is 17 amino acids. Germline CDR1 is LGHDT and CDR2 is YNNKEL (reference sequence).